The subject of this entry is one TCR beta chain. Antigen unknown. Clones were sequenced by immunoSEQ multiplex PCR, and TCRdb holds only the in-frame ones, with some missing. The sample contains over 150,000 clones, 94% of which appear only once. This sample stems from a study of T cell responses to AZD1222 COVID-19 vaccine. Findings of the study overall: Baseline serology detected seropositivity in only a handful of AZD1222 recipients.

This CDR3 spans 14 amino acids. The germline V gene has CDR1 SGHAT and CDR2 FQNNGV. V was trimmed by 3 bases and J by 5 bases, leaving 13 bases between them. The sample in question was peripheral blood, obtained 28 days after the second AZD1222 dose. The clonotype originates from an adult who received the AZD1222 COVID-19 vaccine. The chain has TRBV11-2 and TRBJ1-1; TRBD1 might be the D (5 bases). CDR3 sequence reads: CASSFTGGETEAFF. DNA of the CDR3: TGTGCCAGCAGCTTTACAGGCGGAGAGACTGAAGCTTTCTTT.